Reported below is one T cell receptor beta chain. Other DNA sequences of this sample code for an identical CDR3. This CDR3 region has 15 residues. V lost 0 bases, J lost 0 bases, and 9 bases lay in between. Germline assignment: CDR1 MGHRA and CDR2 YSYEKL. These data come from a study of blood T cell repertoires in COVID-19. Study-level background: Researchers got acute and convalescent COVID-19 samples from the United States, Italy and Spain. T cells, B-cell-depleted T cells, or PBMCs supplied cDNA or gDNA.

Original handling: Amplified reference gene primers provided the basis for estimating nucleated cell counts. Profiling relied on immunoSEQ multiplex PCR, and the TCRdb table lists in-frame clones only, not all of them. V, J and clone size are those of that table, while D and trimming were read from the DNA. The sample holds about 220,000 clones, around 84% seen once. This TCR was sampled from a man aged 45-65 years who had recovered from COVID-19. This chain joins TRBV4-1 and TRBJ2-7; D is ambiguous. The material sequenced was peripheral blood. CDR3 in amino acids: CASSQDFRSSYEQYF. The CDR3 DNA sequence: TGCGCCAGCAGCCAAGATTTTCGCAGCTCCTACGAGCAGTACTTC.